This T cell receptor beta chain comes out of a study of blood T cell repertoires in COVID-19. The protocol was immunoSEQ multiplex PCR, while the TCRdb copy is restricted to in-frame clones and leaves out a portion. The data contain some 100,000 clones, approximately 91% of them seen just once; the ten biggest clones take up about 1.7%. The germline gives CDR1 MDHEN, CDR2 SYDVKM. V was shortened by 7 bases and J by 5 bases, with 12 bases between the two germline ends. The CDR3 contains 12 residues. The J gene is TRBJ2-7, the V gene TRBV28; D might be TRBD2 (6 bases). Sample: peripheral blood. This TCR derives from a human donor with active COVID-19. The donor label of this sample is uncertain. CDR3 sequence: CASKSASDEQYF. In nucleotides, the CDR3 is TGTGCCAGCAAGTCAGCTAGCGACGAGCAGTACTTC.